This T cell receptor beta chain originates from a study of T cell repertoires in cytomegalovirus infection. With 0 bases clipped from V and 6 bases from J, the junction kept 7 bases outside the gene matches. Per germline, CDR1 SGHRS and CDR2 YFSETQ. This CDR3 has 15 residues. TCRdb re-called the reads through MiXCR, storing one row per CDR3 protein. The table has fewer than 350,000 distinct CDR3 sequences, 15% to 20% seen once. Study-wide findings and caveats: Summed public TCR beta family frequency identified CMV carriers bearing the relevant HLA.

There are a few counts of this clonotype. Its target is not known. The receptor comes from a human donor in good health (CMV status not recorded). Some clones in this sample may be carry-over from other donors' samples. The specimen sequenced was PBMCs. The chain combines TRBV5-1 with TRBJ2-5, with 8 bases identical to TRBD1. CDR3 bases: TGCGCCAGCAGCTTGGGGACAGGGTTAGGAAAGACCCAGTACTTC. Its protein is CASSLGTGLGKTQYF.